This TCR beta chain was sequenced for a study of cytomegalovirus exposure and HLA in healthy donors. Findings of the study overall: After further analysis at a later stage, 15,000 to 20,000 TCR beta sequences were associated with HLA alleles at 0.05 false discovery rate. Productive status was seen about 90% or about 30% of the time for most TCR beta V segments in an earlier analysis.

With 60 Vbeta and 13 Jbeta primers, the PCR was carried out. Measured with immunoSEQ multiplex PCR; TCRdb has only the in-frame clones, and not every one. The sample shows 95,000 to 100,000 clones, around 77% of them seen only once. The CDR3 length is 16 residues. The V and J ends lost 2 bases and 1 base respectively, with 14 bases between them. Germline lookup yields CDR1 MNHEY and CDR2 SVGAGI. Comment on this clone: Its target is unknown.

The chain links TRBV6-5 to TRBJ1-2; the D gene is possibly TRBD1 (5 bases). The clonotype was recovered from a female donor in good health and CMV-seronegative. Material for sequencing was PBMCs. Here the CDR3 reads CASSYRGGRINYGYTF. DNA of the CDR3: TGTGCCAGCAGTTACCGGGGGGGTAGAATTAACTATGGCTACACCTTC.